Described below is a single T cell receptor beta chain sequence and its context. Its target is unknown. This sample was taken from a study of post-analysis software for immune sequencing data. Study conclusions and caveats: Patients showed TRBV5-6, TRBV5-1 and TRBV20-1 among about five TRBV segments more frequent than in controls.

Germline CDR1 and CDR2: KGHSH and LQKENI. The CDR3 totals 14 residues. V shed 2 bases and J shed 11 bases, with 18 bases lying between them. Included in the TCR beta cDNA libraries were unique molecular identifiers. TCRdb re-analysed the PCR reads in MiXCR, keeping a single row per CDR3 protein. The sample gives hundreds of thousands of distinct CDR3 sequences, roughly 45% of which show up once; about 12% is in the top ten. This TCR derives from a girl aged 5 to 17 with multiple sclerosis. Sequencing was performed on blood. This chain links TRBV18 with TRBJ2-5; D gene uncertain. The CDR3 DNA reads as TGTGCCAGCTCACCATCAGGACGTAACAATGAGCAGTACTTC. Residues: CASSPSGRNNEQYF.